In its sample, the clone carrying this T cell receptor beta chain was seen once. The antigen remains unidentified. The data belong to a study of T cells after posttransplantation cyclophosphamide. The repertoire was sequenced with immunoSEQ multiplex PCR; TCRdb's copy has only in-frame clones and lacks some. Among around 23,000 clones listed, nearly 99% were seen once. Per the germline V gene, CDR1 is SGHVS and CDR2 is FNYEAQ. The CDR3 loop spans 18 amino acids. V was pared by 5 bases and J by 5 bases, with 13 bases of the junction left unmatched. General observations from the study: Donor CD8+ memory clones often dominated recipient blood repertoires at later times. Recipient CMV seropositivity and CMV reactivation strongly tracked TRB clonality.

Sequencing was done on a sample of naive CD8+ T cells sorted from PBMCs. This clonotype was sampled from a middle-aged man in good health, CMV-negative, and a related stem cell transplant donor. This chain uses TRBV7-6 with TRBJ2-2, with 11 bases fitting TRBD2. The CDR3 loop reads CASSRTLSGRAETGELFF. CDR3 DNA sequence: TGTGCCAGCAGCAGAACTCTTAGCGGGAGGGCGGAGACCGGGGAGCTGTTTTTT.